This section outlines one T cell receptor (beta chain) sequence together with its context. Its antigen is unidentified. This sample stems from a study of shared clonotypes between healthy human individuals. Study-wide background: The donor group consisted of two women and three men, aged 18 to 49.

CDR3 length equals 15 residues. CDR1 is MDHEN, CDR2 SYDVKM, per germline. V lost 5 bases and J lost 2; bases outside the gene matches: 5. The donor population consisted of healthy HIV-negative adults with no recent acute infections or vaccinations. TCRdb's copy holds only in-frame clones and misses some; the assay was immunoSEQ multiplex PCR. The table shows 2 million to 3 million clones, with 80% to 95% occurring only once. Study-level points and caveats: Some naive CD4 clonotypes, about 5%, turned up in common across a few donors.

The material sequenced was naive CD4+ T cells from PBMCs. Subset noted: CD45RA+ positively selected. This TCR was recovered from a man in his late teens or twenties in good health. Some clones in this sample may be carry-over from other donors' samples. The chain links TRBV28 to TRBJ2-7; TRBD2 aligns across 11 bases. This CDR3 reads CASSMTSGETYEQYF. CDR3 nucleotides: TGTGCCAGCAGTATGACTAGCGGGGAAACCTACGAGCAGTACTTC.